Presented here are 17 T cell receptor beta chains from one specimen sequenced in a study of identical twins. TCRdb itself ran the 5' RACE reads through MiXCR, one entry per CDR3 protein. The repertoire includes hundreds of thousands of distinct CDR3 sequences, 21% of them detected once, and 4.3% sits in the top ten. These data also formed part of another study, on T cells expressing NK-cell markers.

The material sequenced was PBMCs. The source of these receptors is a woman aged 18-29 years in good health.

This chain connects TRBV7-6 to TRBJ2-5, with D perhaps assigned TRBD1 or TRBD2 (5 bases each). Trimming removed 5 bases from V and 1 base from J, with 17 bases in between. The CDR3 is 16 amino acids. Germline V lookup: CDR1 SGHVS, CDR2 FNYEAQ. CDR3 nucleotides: TGTGCCAGCAGCACTAGGGGCTCGGGGTTCCAAGAGACCCAGTACTTC. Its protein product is CASSTRGSGFQETQYF. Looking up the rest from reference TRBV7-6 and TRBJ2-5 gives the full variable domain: GAGVSQSPRYKVTKRGQDVALRCDPISGHVSLYWYRQALGQGPEFLTYFNYEAQQDKSGLPNDRFSAERPEGSISTLTIQRTEQRDSAMYRCASSTRGSGFQETQYFGPGTRLLVL.

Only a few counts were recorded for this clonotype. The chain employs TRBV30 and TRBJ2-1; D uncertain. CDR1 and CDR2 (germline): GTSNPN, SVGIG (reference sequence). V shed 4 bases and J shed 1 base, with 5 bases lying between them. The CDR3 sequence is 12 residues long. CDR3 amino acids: CAWTPSYNEQFF. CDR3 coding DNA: TGTGCCTGGACTCCATCCTACAATGAGCAGTTCTTC. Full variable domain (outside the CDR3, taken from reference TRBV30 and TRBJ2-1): SQTIHQWPATLVQPVGSPLSLECTVEGTSNPNLYWYRQAAGRGLQLLFYSVGIGQISSEVPQNLSASRPQDRQFILSSKKLLLSDSGFYLCAWTPSYNEQFFGPGTRLTVL.

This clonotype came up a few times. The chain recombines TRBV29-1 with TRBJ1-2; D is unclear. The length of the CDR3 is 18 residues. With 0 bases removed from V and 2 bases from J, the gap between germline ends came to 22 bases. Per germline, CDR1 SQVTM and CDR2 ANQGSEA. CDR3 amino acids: CSVEDYPSGQLANYGYTF. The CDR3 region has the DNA TGCAGCGTTGAAGATTACCCCTCCGGGCAGTTGGCCAACTATGGCTACACCTTC. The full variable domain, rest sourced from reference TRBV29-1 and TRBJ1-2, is SAVISQKPSRDICQRGTSLTIQCQVDSQVTMMFWYRQQPGQSLTLIATANQGSEATYESGFVIDKFPISRPNLTFSTLTVSNMSPEDSSIYLCSVEDYPSGQLANYGYTFGSGTRLTVV.

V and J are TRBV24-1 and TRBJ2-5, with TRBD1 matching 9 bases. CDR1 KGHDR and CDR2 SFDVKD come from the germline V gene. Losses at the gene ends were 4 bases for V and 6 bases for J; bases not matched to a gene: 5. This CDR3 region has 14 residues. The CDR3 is CATSDSGQGQTQYF. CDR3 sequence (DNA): TGTGCCACCAGTGACTCCGGACAGGGGCAGACCCAGTACTTC.

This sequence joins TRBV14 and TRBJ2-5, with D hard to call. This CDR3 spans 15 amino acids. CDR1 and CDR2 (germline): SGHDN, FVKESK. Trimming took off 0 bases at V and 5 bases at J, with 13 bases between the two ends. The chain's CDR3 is CASSQDHGLGETQYF. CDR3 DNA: TGTGCCAGCAGCCAAGATCACGGATTGGGGGAGACCCAGTACTTC.

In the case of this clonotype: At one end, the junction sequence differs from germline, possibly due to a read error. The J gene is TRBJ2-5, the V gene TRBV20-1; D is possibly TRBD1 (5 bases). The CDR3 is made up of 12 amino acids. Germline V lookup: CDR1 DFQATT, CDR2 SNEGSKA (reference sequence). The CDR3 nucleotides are TGCAGTGCTAGAGTGGGGCAAGCGACCCAGTACTTC. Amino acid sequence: CSARVGQATQYF.

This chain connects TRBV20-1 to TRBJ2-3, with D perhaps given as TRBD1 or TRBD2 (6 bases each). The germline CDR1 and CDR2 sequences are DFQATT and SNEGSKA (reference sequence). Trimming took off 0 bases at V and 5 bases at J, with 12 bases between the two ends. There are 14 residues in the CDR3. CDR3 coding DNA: TGCAGTGCTAGAGACAGGGGAGGTGGAGATACGCAGTATTTT. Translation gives CSARDRGGGDTQYF.

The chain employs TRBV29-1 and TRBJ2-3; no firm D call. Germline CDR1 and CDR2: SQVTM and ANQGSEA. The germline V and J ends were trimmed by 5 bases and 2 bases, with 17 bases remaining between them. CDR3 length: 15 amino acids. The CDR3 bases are TGCAGCGTTTTTGCCTTTGGGGTCAACACAGATACGCAGTATTTT. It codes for CSVFAFGVNTDTQYF.

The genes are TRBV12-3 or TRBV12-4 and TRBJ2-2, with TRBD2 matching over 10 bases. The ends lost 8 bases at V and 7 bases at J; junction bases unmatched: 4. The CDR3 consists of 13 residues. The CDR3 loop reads CASGGLANGELFF. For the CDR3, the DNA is TGTGCCAGCGGGGGACTAGCGAACGGGGAGCTGTTTTTT.

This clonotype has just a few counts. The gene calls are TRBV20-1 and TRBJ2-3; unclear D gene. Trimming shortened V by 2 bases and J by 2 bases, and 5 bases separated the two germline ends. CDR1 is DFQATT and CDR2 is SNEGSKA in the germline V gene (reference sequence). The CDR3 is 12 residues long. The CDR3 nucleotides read TGCAGTGCTAGACAATACACAGATACGCAGTATTTT. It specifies CSARQYTDTQYF.

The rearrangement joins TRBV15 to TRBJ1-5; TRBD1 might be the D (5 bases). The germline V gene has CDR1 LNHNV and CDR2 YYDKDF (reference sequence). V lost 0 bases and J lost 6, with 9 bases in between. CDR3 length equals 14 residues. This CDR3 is CATSRDIGVQPQHF. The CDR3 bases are TGTGCCACCAGCAGAGATATAGGGGTTCAGCCCCAGCATTTT.

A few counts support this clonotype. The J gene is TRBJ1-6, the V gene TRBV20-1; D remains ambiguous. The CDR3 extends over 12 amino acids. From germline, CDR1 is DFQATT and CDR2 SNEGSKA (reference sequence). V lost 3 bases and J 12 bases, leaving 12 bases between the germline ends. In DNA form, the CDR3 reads TGCAGTGCTAGGAGTACCCGGGGACCCCTCCACTTT. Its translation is CSARSTRGPLHF.

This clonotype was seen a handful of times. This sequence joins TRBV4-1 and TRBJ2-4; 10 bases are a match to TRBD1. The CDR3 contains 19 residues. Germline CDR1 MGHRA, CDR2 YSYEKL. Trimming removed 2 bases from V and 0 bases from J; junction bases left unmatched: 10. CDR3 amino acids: CASSQIGTGALIAKNIQYF. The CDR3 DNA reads TGCGCCAGCAGCCAAATTGGGACAGGGGCTTTAATAGCCAAAAACATTCAGTACTTC.

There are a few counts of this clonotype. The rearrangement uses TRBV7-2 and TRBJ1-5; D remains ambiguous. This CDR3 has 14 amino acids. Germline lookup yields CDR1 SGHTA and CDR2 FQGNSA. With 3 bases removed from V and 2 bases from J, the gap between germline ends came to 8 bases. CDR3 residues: CASSFIFGNQPQHF. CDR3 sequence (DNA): TGTGCCAGCAGCTTTATCTTTGGCAATCAGCCCCAGCATTTT.

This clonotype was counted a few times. CDR3 coding DNA: TGTGCCACCAGCAGGGACAGAGGCGGCGAGCAGTACTTC. Its protein product is CATSRDRGGEQYF. V gene TRBV15 combines with J gene TRBJ2-7, with a weak D call TRBD1 (6 bases). Trimming pared 3 bases from V and 6 bases from J, leaving 12 bases between. The germline CDR1 and CDR2 sequences are LNHNV and YYDKDF (reference sequence). The CDR3 extends over 13 amino acids. Full variable domain (rest looked up from reference TRBV15 and TRBJ2-7): DAMVIQNPRYQVTQFGKPVTLSCSQTLNHNVMYWYQQKSSQAPKLLFHYYDKDFNNEADTPDNFQSRRPNTSFCFLDIRSPGLGDTAMYLCATSRDRGGEQYFGPGTRLTVT.

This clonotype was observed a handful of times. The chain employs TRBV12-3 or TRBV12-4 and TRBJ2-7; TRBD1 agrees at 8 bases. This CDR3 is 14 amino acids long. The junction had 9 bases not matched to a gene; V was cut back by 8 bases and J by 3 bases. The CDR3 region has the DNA TGTGCCAGCGGATCCAGGGGGCGCTTCTACGAGCAGTACTTC. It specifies CASGSRGRFYEQYF.

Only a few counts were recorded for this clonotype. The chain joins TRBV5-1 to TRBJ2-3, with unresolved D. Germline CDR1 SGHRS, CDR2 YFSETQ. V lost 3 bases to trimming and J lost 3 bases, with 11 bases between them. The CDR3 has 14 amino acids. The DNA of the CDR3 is TGCGCCAGCAGCTACGATCCGTTGACAGATACGCAGTATTTT. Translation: CASSYDPLTDTQYF. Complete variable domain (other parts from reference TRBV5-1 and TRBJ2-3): KAGVTQTPRYLIKTRGQQVTLSCSPISGHRSVSWYQQTPGQGLQFLFEYFSETQRNKGNFPGRFSGRQFSNSRSEMNVSTLELGDSALYLCASSYDPLTDTQYFGPGTRLTVL.